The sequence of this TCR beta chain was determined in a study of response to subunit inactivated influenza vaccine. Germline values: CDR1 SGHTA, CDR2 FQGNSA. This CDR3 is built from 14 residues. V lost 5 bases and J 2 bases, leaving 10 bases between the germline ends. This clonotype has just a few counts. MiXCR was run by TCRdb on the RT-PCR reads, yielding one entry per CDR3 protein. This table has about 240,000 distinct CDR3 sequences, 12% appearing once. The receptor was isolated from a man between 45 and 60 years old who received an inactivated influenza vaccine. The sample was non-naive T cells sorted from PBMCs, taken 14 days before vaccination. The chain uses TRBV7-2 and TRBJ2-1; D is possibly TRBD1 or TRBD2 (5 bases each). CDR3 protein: CASSRDATYNEQFF. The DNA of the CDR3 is TGTGCCAGCAGCCGGGACGCAACCTACAATGAGCAGTTCTTC. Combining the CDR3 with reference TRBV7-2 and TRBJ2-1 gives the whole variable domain GAGVSQSPSNKVTEKGKDVELRCDPISGHTALYWYRQSLGQGLEFLIYFQGNSAPDKSGLPSDRFSAERTGGSVSTLTIQRTQQEDSAVYLCASSRDATYNEQFFGPGTRLTVL.